This T cell receptor (beta chain) was captured in a study of shared clonotypes between healthy human individuals. Assay used: immunoSEQ multiplex PCR; TCRdb lists only in-frame clones, some missing. The sample yields hundreds of thousands of clones, less than 80% seen once. The V and J ends lost 4 bases and 9 bases, in that order; junction bases with no gene match: 7. Germline assignment: CDR1 MNHNS and CDR2 SASEGT. This CDR3 is built from 13 residues. This sequence originates from a woman aged 25 to 39 in good health. Sequenced sample: memory CD4+ T cells sorted from blood. Specified subset: CD45RA-negative fraction. This rearrangement joins TRBV6-1 to TRBJ2-3; 7 nucleotides line up with TRBD1. The CDR3 here is CASSGDSGSTQYF. Written as DNA, the CDR3 is TGTGCCAGCAGTGGGGACAGTGGATCAACGCAGTATTTT.